This TCR beta chain was recorded in a study of blood T cell repertoires in COVID-19. Looking at the study overall: The samples span acute and convalescent COVID-19 from the United States, Italy and Spain. T cells, B-cell-depleted T cells, or PBMCs supplied cDNA or gDNA.

In the authors' methods: Amplification of reference gene primers provided the estimated nucleated cell counts. Clones were sequenced by immunoSEQ multiplex PCR, and TCRdb holds only the in-frame ones, with some missing. V and J calls and clone size are copied from that table; D and trimming were computed from the DNA. Of approximately 70,000 clones detected, over 80% appear once; the ten largest clones hold about 2.5%. This CDR3 has 15 amino acids. Deletions cut 1 base from V and 2 bases from J, with 12 bases between. Germline V gene sequence: CDR1 MGHRA, CDR2 YSYEKL. Sequenced: peripheral blood. This chain uses TRBV4-1 with TRBJ2-7; the D gene is possibly TRBD1 (6 bases). The receptor's source is a man older than 75 with active or convalescent COVID-19. This chain's CDR3 is CASSQVWDTTYEQYF. The CDR3, as DNA: TGCGCCAGCAGCCAAGTTTGGGACACCACCTACGAGCAGTACTTC.